This T cell receptor beta chain is drawn from a study of beta chain features in type 1 diabetes. In this sample, this clone turned up a few times. Its antigen remains unidentified. The sequenced template was cDNA made from the entire isolated RNA. The assay was immunoSEQ multiplex PCR, and TCRdb's table has in-frame clones only and misses some. The sample has under 150,000 clones, approximately 15% seen once. The ends lost 6 bases at V and 6 bases at J; junction bases unmatched: 11. CDR1 is MNHEY, CDR2 SMNVEV, per germline (reference sequence). The CDR3 length is 14 residues. Overall study findings and caveats: Over-representation of high TCR-expressing cells was a possible consequence of cDNA sequencing. Type 1 diabetes patients had fewer VDJ junction insertions and more deletions. Type 1 diabetes patients showed a moderate but significant shortening of TCRB CDR3s in all four CD4+ subsets.

It was one heparinised blood draw, averaging approximately 100 mL, that each donor gave. Via CD45RO/CCR7/CD25/CD127/CD95/CD27, cells of the CD4+ naive, central memory, regulatory and stem cell-like memory subsets were sorted. Sequences were obtained from central memory CD4+ T cells from blood. The chain employs TRBV27 and TRBJ2-7, with 7 bases matching TRBD1. This receptor was taken from a man in his late teens or twenties with type 1 diabetes. Written as DNA, the CDR3 is TGTGCCAGCAGAATCAACAGGGGCCAAGGCGAGCAGTACTTC. This sequence encodes CASRINRGQGEQYF.